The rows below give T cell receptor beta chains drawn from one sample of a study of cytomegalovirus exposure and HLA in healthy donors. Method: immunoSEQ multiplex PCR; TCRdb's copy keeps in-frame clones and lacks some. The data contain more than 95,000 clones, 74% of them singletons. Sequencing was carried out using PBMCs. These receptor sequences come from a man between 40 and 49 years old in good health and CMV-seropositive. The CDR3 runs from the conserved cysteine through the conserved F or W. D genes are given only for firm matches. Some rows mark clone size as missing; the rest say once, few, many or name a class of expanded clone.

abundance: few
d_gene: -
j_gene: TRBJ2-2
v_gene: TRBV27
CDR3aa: CASSFSQGTGELFF
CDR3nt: TGTGCCAGCAGTTTTTCCCAGGGGACCGGGGAGCTGTTTTTT

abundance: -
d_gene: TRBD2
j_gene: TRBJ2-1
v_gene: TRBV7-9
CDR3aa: CASSPTPSGSSEQFF
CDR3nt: TGTGCCAGCAGCCCCACCCCAAGCGGGAGTTCTGAGCAGTTCTTC

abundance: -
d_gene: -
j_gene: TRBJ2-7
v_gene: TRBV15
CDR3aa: CATSRKGGTYEQYF
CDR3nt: TGTGCCACCAGCAGAAAAGGCGGGACCTACGAGCAGTACTTC

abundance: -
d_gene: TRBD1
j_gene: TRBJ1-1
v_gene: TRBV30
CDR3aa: CAWSDDRENTEAFF
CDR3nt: TGTGCCTGGAGTGACGACAGGGAAAACACTGAAGCTTTCTTT

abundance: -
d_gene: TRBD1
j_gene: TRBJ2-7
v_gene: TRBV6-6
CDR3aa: CASSYSLGQGAGEQYF
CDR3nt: TGTGCCAGCAGTTACTCCCTCGGGCAGGGGGCGGGCGAGCAGTACTTC

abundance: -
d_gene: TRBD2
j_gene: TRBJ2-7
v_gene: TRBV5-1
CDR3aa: CASSLGLAGGFSYEQYF
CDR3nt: TGCGCCAGCAGCCTGGGACTAGCGGGGGGCTTCTCCTACGAGCAGTACTTC

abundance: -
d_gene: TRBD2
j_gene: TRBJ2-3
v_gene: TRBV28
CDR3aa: CASKREDTQYF
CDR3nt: TGTGCCAGCAAGCGGGAAGATACGCAGTATTTT

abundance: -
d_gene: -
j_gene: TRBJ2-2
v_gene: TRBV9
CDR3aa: CASSELRQAPTGELFF
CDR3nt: TGTGCCAGCAGCGAACTTCGACAGGCCCCCACCGGGGAGCTGTTTTTT

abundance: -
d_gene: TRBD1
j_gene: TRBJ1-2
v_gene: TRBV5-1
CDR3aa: CASSSPGAGGSYGYTF
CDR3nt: TGCGCCAGCAGCTCGCCGGGGGCAGGGGGTAGCTATGGCTACACCTTC

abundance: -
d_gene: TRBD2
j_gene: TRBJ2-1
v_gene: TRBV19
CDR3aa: CASSRRIAGGLGEQFF
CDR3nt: TGTGCCAGTAGTCGTCGTATAGCGGGAGGGCTAGGGGAGCAGTTCTTC

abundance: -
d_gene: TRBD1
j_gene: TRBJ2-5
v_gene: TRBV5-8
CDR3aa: CAWTGEETQYF
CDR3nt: TGTGCCTGGACAGGGGAGGAGACCCAGTACTTC

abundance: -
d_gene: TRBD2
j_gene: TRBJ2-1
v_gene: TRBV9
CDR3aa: CASSAGLAGASSYNEQFF
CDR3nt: TGTGCCAGCAGCGCGGGACTAGCGGGGGCCAGCTCCTACAATGAGCAGTTCTTC

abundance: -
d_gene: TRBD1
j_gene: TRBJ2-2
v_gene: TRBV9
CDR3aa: CASSVARQGVTGELFF
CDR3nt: TGTGCCAGCAGCGTAGCTCGACAGGGTGTAACCGGGGAGCTGTTTTTT

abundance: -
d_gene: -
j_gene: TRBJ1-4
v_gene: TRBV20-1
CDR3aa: CSASGEKLFF
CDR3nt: TGCAGTGCCTCAGGAGAAAAACTGTTTTTT

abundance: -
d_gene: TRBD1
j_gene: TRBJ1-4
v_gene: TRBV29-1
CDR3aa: CSARGQVNEKLFF
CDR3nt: TGCAGCGCCCGAGGACAGGTCAATGAAAAACTGTTTTTT

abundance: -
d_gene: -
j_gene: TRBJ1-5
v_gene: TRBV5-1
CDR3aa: CASSLEGGVSNQPQHF
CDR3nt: TGCGCCAGCAGCTTGGAAGGAGGGGTGAGCAATCAGCCCCAGCATTTT

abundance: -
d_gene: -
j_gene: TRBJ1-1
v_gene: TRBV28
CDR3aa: CASSPTRGASNTEAFF
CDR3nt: TGTGCCAGCAGTCCGACTCGGGGGGCGTCGAACACTGAAGCTTTCTTT

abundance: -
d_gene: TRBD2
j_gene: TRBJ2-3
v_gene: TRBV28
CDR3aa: CASSLSGLAGVVAQDTQYF
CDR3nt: TGTGCCAGCAGTTTATCGGGACTAGCGGGAGTCGTTGCTCAAGATACGCAGTATTTT

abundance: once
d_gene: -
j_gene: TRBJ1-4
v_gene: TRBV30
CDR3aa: CAWSVAPGTNEKLFF
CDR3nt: TGTGCCTGGAGTGTAGCCCCAGGAACTAATGAAAAACTGTTTTTT

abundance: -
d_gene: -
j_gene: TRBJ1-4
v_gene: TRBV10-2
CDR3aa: CASRVGGTNEKLFF
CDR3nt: TGCGCCAGCAGGGTTGGCGGCACTAATGAAAAACTGTTTTTT

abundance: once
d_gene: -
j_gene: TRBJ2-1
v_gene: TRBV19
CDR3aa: CASSMRQPPAAYNEQFF
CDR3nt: TGTGCCAGTAGTATGCGGCAGCCTCCCGCGGCCTACAATGAGCAGTTCTTC

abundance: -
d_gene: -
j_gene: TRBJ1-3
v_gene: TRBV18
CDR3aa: CASSPQGPLSGNTIYF
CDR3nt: TGTGCCAGCTCACCCCAGGGGCCCCTCTCTGGAAACACCATATATTTT

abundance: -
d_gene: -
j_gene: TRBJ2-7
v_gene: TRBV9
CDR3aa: CASSVLIGSEQYF
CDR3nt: TGTGCCAGCAGCGTACTTATTGGGAGCGAGCAGTACTTC

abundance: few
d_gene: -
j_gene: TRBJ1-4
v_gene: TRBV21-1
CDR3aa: CASKRAANEKLFF
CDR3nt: TGTGCCAGCAAGCGCGCAGCTAATGAAAAACTGTTTTTT

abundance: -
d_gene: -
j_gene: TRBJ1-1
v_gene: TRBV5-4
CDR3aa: CASSLAGRAPGTEAFF
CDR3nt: TGTGCCAGCAGCTTGGCGGGTAGGGCGCCGGGGACTGAAGCTTTCTTT

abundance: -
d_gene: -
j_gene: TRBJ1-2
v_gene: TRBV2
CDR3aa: CASSEISRGSDGYTF
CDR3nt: TGTGCCAGCAGTGAAATAAGCAGGGGATCGGATGGCTACACCTTC

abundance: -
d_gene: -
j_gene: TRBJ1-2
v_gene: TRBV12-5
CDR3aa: CASGLDGANYGYTF
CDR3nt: TGTGCTAGTGGTTTAGACGGAGCTAACTATGGCTACACCTTC

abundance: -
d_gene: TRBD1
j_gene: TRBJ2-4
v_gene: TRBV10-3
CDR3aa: CAISPGQGLGKNIQYF
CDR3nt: TGTGCCATCAGCCCGGGACAGGGACTCGGCAAAAACATTCAGTACTTC

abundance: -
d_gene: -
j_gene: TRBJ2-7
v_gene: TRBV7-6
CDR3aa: CASSSTDGSYEQYF
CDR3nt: TGTGCCAGCAGCTCCACCGACGGGTCCTACGAGCAGTACTTC

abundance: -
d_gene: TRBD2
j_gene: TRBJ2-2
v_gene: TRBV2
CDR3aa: CASSERGMASGSHGELFF
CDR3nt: TGTGCCAGCAGTGAACGGGGGATGGCTAGCGGGAGTCACGGGGAGCTGTTTTTT

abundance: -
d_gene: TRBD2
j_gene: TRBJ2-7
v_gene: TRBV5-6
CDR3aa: CASSTTRGGFYYEQYF
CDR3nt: TGTGCCAGCAGCACGACCCGGGGGGGCTTTTACTACGAGCAGTACTTC

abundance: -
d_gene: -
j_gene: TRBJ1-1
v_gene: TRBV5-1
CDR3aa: CASSLLSDANTEAFF
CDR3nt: TGCGCCAGCAGCTTACTATCTGACGCGAACACTGAAGCTTTCTTT

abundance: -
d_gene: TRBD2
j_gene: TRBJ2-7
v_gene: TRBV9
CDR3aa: CASSVGGGFSSYEQYF
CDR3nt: TGTGCCAGCAGCGTAGGGGGAGGGTTCAGCTCCTACGAGCAGTACTTC

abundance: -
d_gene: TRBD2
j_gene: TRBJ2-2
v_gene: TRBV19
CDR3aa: CASSIAGTSGGNTGELFF
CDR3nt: TGTGCCAGTAGTATAGCGGGGACTAGCGGAGGGAACACCGGGGAGCTGTTTTTT

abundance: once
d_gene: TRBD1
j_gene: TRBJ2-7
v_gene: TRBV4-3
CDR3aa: CASSQGGTGVLEQYF
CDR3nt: TGCGCCAGCAGCCAAGGGGGGACAGGGGTTCTCGAGCAGTACTTC

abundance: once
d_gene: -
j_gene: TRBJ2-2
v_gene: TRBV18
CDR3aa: CASSPPKRAGANTGELFF
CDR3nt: TGTGCCAGCTCACCACCGAAAAGAGCGGGCGCGAACACCGGGGAGCTGTTTTTT

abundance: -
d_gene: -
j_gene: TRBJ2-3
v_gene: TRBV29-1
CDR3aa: CSVASSSSTDTQYF
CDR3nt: TGCAGCGTTGCTTCCTCCTCGAGCACAGATACGCAGTATTTT

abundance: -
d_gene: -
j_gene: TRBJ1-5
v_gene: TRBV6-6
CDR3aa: CASSYSMDRHQPQHF
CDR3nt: TGTGCCAGCAGTTACTCGATGGACAGACATCAGCCCCAGCATTTT

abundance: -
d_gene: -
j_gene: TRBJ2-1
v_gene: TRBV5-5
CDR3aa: CASSFSLGGTMEQFF
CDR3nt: TGTGCCAGCAGCTTCTCCTTAGGGGGTACAATGGAGCAGTTCTTC

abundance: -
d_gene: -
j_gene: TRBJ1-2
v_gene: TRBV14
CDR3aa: CASSQEFQGPYGYTF
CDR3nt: TGTGCCAGCAGCCAAGAGTTCCAGGGCCCCTATGGCTACACCTTC

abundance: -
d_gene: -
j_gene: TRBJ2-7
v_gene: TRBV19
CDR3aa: CASSITGVGYEQYF
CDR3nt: TGTGCCAGTAGTATTACCGGGGTAGGCTACGAGCAGTACTTC

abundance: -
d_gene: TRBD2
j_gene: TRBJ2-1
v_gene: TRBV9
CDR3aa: CASSSYGLAGSEQFF
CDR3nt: TGTGCCAGCAGCTCCTACGGACTAGCGGGAAGTGAGCAGTTCTTC

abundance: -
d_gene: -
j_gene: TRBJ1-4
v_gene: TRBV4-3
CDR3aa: CASSQDPRGGRSNEKLFF
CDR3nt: TGCGCCAGCAGCCAAGATCCGAGGGGGGGCAGGTCTAATGAAAAACTGTTTTTT

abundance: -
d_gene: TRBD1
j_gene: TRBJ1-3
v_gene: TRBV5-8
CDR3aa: CASSTRTGLIGNTIYF
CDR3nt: TGTGCCAGCAGCACAAGGACAGGGTTGATCGGAAACACCATATATTTT

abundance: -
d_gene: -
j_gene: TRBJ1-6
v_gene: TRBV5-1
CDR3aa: CASSLEGDTNSPLHF
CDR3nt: TGCGCCAGCAGCTTGGAGGGGGATACAAATTCACCCCTCCACTTT

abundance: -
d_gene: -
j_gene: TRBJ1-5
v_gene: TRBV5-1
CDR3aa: CASSLQGSGQPQHF
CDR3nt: TGCGCCAGCAGCCTACAGGGATCGGGGCAGCCCCAGCATTTT

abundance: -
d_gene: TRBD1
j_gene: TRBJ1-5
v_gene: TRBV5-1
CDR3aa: CASSLGTGGDQPQHF
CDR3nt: TGCGCCAGCAGCTTAGGGACAGGGGGAGATCAGCCCCAGCATTTT